Sample share makes the clone carrying this T cell receptor beta chain medium-sized (0.01 to 0.1%). The study tagged each TCR cDNA molecule with a unique molecular identifier. TCRdb itself ran the 5' RACE reads through MiXCR, one entry per CDR3 protein. The sample has roughly 2,800 distinct CDR3 sequences; around 8% are singletons. The sample's time point: sample taken at primary tumor resection. Donation came from some 73 patients with untreated early-stage non-small cell lung cancer. Whole RNA came from tumor, nontumor lung or frozen PBMC and was sequenced without being sorted. This entry comes from a study of spatial heterogeneity in lung cancer. Study-level background: In raw reads, more than 9.5 appearances on average were recorded for each unique TCR and UMI combination.

The CDR3 loop spans 13 amino acids. Trimming took off 5 bases at V and 1 base at J, with 8 bases between the two ends. In germline, CDR1 is ENHRY, CDR2 SYGVKD. The source of this sequence is a male donor with early-stage non-small cell lung cancer. The V and J genes are TRBV10-3 and TRBJ2-5, with D perhaps matching TRBD1 or TRBD2 (6 bases each). The material was normal lung tissue next to the tumor, obtained at surgery. The CDR3 reads CAISWGAQETQYF. As DNA, the CDR3 is TGTGCCATCAGTTGGGGGGCCCAAGAGACCCAGTACTTC.